Presented here are 13 T cell receptor beta chains from one specimen sequenced in a study of blood T cells in healthy people across ages (dated by TCRdb to the mid-2010s). The library relied on 5' RACE. The listed sequencing device is Illumina HiSeq 2500. A second PCR of about 7 to 12 cycles was run with a J-beta primer mix and a sample-barcoded 5' primer. Through fastp at Q25 and MiXCR, TCRdb rebuilt clones from the public reads, retaining in-frame beta chains. Rows are unified per CDR3 protein, each entry keeping the most common DNA and genes. For this sample there are about 800,000 distinct CDR3 sequences; roughly 60% appear just once. Of the sample, about 20% is held by the ten largest clones. Sequencing was carried out using blood. The receptors here all came from a man aged 25 to 40 in good health.

In its sample, this clonotype was seen a few times. This chain uses TRBV12-3 or TRBV12-4 with TRBJ1-1; D gene unclear. The CDR3 covers 11 residues. V gave up 6 bases and J gave up 11 bases, with 13 bases separating them. The CDR3 region has the DNA TGTGCCAGCAGCCCCCTTGCGGATGCTTTCTTT. As protein: CASSPLADAFF.

This clonotype was found a few times. This sequence joins TRBV15 and TRBJ2-2; a weak D match, TRBD2 (6 bases). V dropped 6 bases and J dropped 3 bases, with 14 bases sitting between them. From germline, CDR1 is LNHNV and CDR2 YYDKDF (reference sequence). The CDR3 runs 15 residues. This chain's CDR3 is CATRMGGTDTGELFF. The CDR3 DNA sequence: TGTGCCACCAGAATGGGCGGGACGGACACCGGGGAGCTGTTTTTT. The whole variable domain, filled in from reference TRBV15 and TRBJ2-2, reads DAMVIQNPRYQVTQFGKPVTLSCSQTLNHNVMYWYQQKSSQAPKLLFHYYDKDFNNEADTPDNFQSRRPNTSFCFLDIRSPGLGDTAMYLCATRMGGTDTGELFFGEGSRLTVL.

The genes are TRBV20-1 and TRBJ1-2; possibly TRBD1 for D (6 bases). Germline V CDR1 and CDR2: DFQATT, SNEGSKA (reference sequence). CDR3 size: 17 residues. Between the trimmed V and J ends, which lost 0 bases and 4 bases, there was a span of 21 bases. For the CDR3, the DNA is TGCAGTGCTAGAGATCGGGTAGTTGGGGGCCTCCTCTATGGCTACACCTTC. It codes for CSARDRVVGGLLYGYTF.

The chain combines TRBV15 with TRBJ2-5; 7 bases align to TRBD1. V dropped 4 bases and J dropped 4; count of bases not matched to a gene: 12. This CDR3 is built from 16 residues. Germline CDR1 and CDR2: LNHNV and YYDKDF (reference sequence). The CDR3 loop is CATSTQQGVGGETQYF. In DNA, the CDR3 is TGTGCCACCAGCACTCAGCAGGGGGTCGGTGGAGAGACCCAGTACTTC.

The chain recombines TRBV20-1 with TRBJ2-6; no firm D call. CDR3 length equals 13 residues. In germline, CDR1 is DFQATT, CDR2 SNEGSKA (reference sequence). V shed 6 bases and J shed 2 bases, with 8 bases lying between them. The CDR3 DNA follows: TGCAGTGCCCTCTTGACTGGGGCCAACGTCCTGACTTTC. Encoded protein: CSALLTGANVLTF.

This chain links TRBV7-9 with TRBJ1-1, with D unclear. Germline assignment: CDR1 SEHNR and CDR2 FQNEAQ (reference sequence). V lost 4 bases to trimming and J lost 10 bases, with 16 bases between them. The CDR3 extends over 13 amino acids. As DNA, the CDR3 is TGTGCCAGCAGCTCCGACACGAGGGTTGGAGCTTTCTTT. It specifies CASSSDTRVGAFF.

The gene calls are TRBV20-1 and TRBJ2-7; no reliable D call. The V end lost 3 bases, the J end lost 3 bases, and 6 bases lay between the germline ends. Germline V CDR1 and CDR2: DFQATT, SNEGSKA (reference sequence). The CDR3 loop spans 11 amino acids. CDR3 sequence: CSARADYEQYF. The CDR3 nucleotides are TGCAGTGCTAGGGCAGACTACGAGCAGTACTTC.

The CDR3 loop is CSVGLAGSYEQYF. CDR3 DNA: TGCAGCGTTGGACTAGCGGGTTCCTACGAGCAGTACTTC. The chain carries TRBV29-1 and TRBJ2-7; the match to TRBD2 covers 10 bases. J was trimmed by 1 base and V by 4 bases; bases with no gene match: 1. CDR3 length equals 13 residues. Germline V gene lookup returns CDR1 SQVTM and CDR2 ANQGSEA.

This rearrangement joins TRBV14 to TRBJ2-1, with TRBD2 identical over 10 bases. The germline V gene encodes CDR1 SGHDN and CDR2 FVKESK. Germline trimming cut 4 bases from V and 6 bases from J; bases unmatched to any gene: 6. CDR3 size: 15 residues. In DNA, the CDR3 is TGTGCCAGCAGCCCAGCGGGAGGGCTAATCAATGAGCAGTTCTTC. It is translated as CASSPAGGLINEQFF.

V is TRBV7-9 and J is TRBJ1-2, with no clear D. The CDR3 is made up of 16 amino acids. Germline V gene lookup returns CDR1 SEHNR and CDR2 FQNEAQ (reference sequence). Trimming took off 1 base at V and 6 bases at J, with 18 bases between the two ends. In nucleotides, the CDR3 is TGTGCCAGCAGCTTAGGGGGTCCGACTACCCCTCATGGCTACACCTTC. Encoded protein: CASSLGGPTTPHGYTF. The entire variable domain, with the rest obtained from reference TRBV7-9 and TRBJ1-2, is as follows: DTGVSQNPRHKITKRGQNVTFRCDPISEHNRLYWYRQTLGQGPEFLTYFQNEAQLEKSRLLSDRFSAERPKGSFSTLEIQRTEQGDSAMYLCASSLGGPTTPHGYTFGSGTRLTVV.

There are many counts of this clonotype. The V call is TRBV5-6, the J call TRBJ1-2; D not resolved. CDR3 length: 13 residues. Per the germline V gene, CDR1 is SGHDT and CDR2 is YYEEEE. The V gene lost 2 bases and the J gene lost 3 bases, with 8 bases spanning the gap. The CDR3, as DNA: TGTGCCAGCAGCTTCGGCAGCTACTATGGCTACACCTTC. It translates to CASSFGSYYGYTF.

This chain joins TRBV7-9 and TRBJ2-5; D gene ambiguous. The J call may be in error: the DNA end matches TRBJ2-7 better. CDR3 length equals 14 residues. Germline CDR1 reads SEHNR; CDR2 reads FQNEAQ (reference sequence). The CDR3 spells CASSPLLSSYEQYF. The CDR3 coding sequence is TGTGCCAGCAGCCCCCTATTGAGCTCCTACGAGCAGTACTTC.

This clonotype was seen a handful of times. The genes are TRBV6-6 and TRBJ1-1; D is uncertain. The CDR3 runs to 13 residues. V was trimmed by 5 bases and J by 4 bases, leaving 11 bases between them. The germline gives CDR1 MNHNY, CDR2 SVGAGI (reference sequence). DNA for the CDR3: TGTGCCAGCAGTCCCGGGAAAATCACTGAAGCTTTCTTT. This translates into CASSPGKITEAFF.